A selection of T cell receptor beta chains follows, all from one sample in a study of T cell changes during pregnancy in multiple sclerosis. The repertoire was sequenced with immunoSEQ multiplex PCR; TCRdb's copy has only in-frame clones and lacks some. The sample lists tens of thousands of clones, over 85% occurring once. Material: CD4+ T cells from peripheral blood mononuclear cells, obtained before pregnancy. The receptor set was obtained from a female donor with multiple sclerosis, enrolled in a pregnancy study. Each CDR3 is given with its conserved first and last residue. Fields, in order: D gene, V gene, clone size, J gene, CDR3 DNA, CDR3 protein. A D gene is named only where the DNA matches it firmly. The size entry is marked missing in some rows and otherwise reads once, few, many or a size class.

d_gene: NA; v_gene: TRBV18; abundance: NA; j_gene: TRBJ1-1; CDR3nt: TGTGCCAGCTCACCAGTGGGCGAAACTGAAGCTTTCTTT; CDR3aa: CASSPVGETEAFF
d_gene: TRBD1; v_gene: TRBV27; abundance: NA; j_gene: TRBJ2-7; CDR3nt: TGTGCCAGCAGTTTATCAGGGGGCGTGGACAGGGGTTTTTTCGGACTAGGTTCCGAGCAGTACTTC; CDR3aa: CASSLSGGVDRGFFGLGSEQYF
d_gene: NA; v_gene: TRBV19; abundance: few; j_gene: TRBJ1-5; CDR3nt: TGTGCCAGTACCGACTTCTATCAGCCCCAGCATTTT; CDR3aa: CASTDFYQPQHF
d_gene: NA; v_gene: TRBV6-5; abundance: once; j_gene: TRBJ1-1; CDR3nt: TGTGCCAGCAGTTACTCTTACCAGGGAAGGAACACTGAAGCTTTCTTT; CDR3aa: CASSYSYQGRNTEAFF
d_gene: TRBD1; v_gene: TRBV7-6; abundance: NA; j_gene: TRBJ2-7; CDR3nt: TGTGCCAGCAGCGTAACGGGGACAGGGATCTACGAGCAGTACTTC; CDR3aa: CASSVTGTGIYEQYF
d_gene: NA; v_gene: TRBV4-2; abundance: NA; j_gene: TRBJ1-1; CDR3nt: TGTGCCAGCAGCCAAGAGTCCAGGGGCTCCGAAGCTTTCTTT; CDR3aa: CASSQESRGSEAFF
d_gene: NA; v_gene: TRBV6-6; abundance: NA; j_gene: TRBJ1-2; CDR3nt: TGTGCCAGCATAGGCCCCTCTACGATTGCAGGGTCCTACACCTTC; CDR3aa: CASIGPSTIAGSYTF
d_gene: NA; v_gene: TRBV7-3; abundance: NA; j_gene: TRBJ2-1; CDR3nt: TGTGCCAGCAGCACCACGGGCCCCGGGAACAATGAGCAGTTCTTC; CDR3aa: CASSTTGPGNNEQFF
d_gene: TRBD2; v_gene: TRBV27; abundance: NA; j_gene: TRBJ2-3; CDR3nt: TGTGCCAGCAGTCTGCTTCTAGCGGGAGGGACCGATACGCAGTATTTT; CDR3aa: CASSLLLAGGTDTQYF
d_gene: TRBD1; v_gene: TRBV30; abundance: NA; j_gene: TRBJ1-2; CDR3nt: TGTGCCTGGGGAGAGGCCGACAGGGATTATGGCTACACCTTC; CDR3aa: CAWGEADRDYGYTF
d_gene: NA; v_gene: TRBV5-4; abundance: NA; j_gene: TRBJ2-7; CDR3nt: TGTGCCAGCAGCTTCCGGGGGAGAAACGAGCAGTACTTC; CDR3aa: CASSFRGRNEQYF
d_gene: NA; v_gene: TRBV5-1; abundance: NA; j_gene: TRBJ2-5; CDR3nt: TGCGCCAGCAGCTTGGACAGCCAAGAGACCCAGTACTTC; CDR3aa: CASSLDSQETQYF
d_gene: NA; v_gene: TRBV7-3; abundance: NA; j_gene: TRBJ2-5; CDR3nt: TGTGCCAGCAGCTTCGGCCCCGATGAGGCCCAGTACTTC; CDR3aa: CASSFGPDEAQYF
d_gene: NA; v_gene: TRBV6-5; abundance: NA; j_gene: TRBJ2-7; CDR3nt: TGTGCCAGCAGGCCGACAGGTTCCTACGAGCAGTACTTC; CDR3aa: CASRPTGSYEQYF
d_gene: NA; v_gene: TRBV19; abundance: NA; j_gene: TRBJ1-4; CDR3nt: TGTGCCACAACGCAGGGTACGGATAAAAAACTGTTTTTT; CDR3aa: CATTQGTDKKLFF
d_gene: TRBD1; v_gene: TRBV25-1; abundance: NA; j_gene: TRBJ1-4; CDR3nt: TGTGCCAGCAGTGCCACACTAGGACAGGGATCTGAAAAACTGTTTTTT; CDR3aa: CASSATLGQGSEKLFF
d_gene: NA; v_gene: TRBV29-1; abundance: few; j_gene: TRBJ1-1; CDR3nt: TGCAGCGTTGGAGGCAGGGGTAGTCGCCCTGAAGCTTTCTTT; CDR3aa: CSVGGRGSRPEAFF